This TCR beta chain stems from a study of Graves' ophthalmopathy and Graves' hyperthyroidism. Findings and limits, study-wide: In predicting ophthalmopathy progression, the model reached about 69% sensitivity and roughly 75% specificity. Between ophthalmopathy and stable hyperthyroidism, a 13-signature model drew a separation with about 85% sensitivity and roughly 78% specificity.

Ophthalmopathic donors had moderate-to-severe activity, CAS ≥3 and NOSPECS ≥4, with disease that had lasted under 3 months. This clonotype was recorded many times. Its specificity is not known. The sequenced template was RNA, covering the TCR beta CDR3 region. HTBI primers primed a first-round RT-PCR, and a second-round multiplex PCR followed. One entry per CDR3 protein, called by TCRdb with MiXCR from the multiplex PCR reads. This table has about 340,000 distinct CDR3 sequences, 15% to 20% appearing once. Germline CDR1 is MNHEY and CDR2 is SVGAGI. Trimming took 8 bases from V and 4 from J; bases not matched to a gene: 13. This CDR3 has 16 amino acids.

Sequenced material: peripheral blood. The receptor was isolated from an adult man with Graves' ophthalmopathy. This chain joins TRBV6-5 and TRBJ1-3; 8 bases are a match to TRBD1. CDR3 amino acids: CASRKYRGSGGNTIYF. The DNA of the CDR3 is TGTGCCAGCCGCAAATACAGGGGGTCTGGGGGAAACACCATATATTTT.